The text below deals with one T cell receptor beta chain. The antigen remains unidentified. This specimen comes from a study of CD4+ T cells in melanoma. Study-level points and caveats: CD8+ T cell, macrophage and B cell function reportedly correlated with neoantigen-specific CD4+ T cells. In melanoma, neoantigen-specific CD4+ T cells reportedly differed in differentiation state.

Method: immunoSEQ multiplex PCR; TCRdb's copy keeps in-frame clones and lacks some. The sample consists of roughly 9,900 clones, approximately 68% of them appearing once. Germline V gene sequence: CDR1 SGHNT, CDR2 YYREEE (reference sequence). V gave up 6 bases and J gave up 8 bases; unmatched junction bases: 7. This CDR3 contains 13 residues. The V call is TRBV5-4, the J call TRBJ2-1; the match to TRBD2 covers 8 bases. Specimen: cells from a culture (not recorded whether cultured in vitro). This clonotype was obtained from a human donor with melanoma. CDR3 sequence: CASISAGVDEQFF. The CDR3 coding sequence is TGTGCCAGCATCTCAGCGGGGGTGGATGAGCAGTTCTTC.